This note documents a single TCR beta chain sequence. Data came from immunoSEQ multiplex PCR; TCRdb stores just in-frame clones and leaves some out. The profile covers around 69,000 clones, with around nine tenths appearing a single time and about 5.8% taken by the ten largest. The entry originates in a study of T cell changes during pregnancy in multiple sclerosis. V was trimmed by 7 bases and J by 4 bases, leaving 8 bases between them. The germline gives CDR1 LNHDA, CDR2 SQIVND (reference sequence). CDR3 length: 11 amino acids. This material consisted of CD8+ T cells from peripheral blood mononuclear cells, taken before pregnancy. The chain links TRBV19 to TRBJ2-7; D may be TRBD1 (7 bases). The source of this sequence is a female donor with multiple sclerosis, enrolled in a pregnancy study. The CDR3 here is CASTGGYEQYF. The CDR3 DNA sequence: TGTGCCAGTACAGGGGGGTACGAGCAGTACTTC.